This T cell receptor (beta chain) was obtained from a study of T cells in Graves' hyperthyroidism and ophthalmopathy. V shed 3 bases and J shed 6 bases, with 9 bases lying between them. CDR1 is SGHTA, CDR2 FQGNSA, per germline. There are 13 residues in the CDR3. Amplified regions were TCR beta CDR3 sequences from RNA transcripts. The HTBI primer set was used in a first-round RT-PCR of the TCR CDR3. In TCRdb, the multiplex PCR reads were re-called with MiXCR into one record per CDR3 protein. Among roughly 180,000 distinct CDR3 sequences listed, about a sixth were seen once. Stability of Graves' hyperthyroidism was defined as absent ophthalmopathy progression within 18 months. The diagnoses drew upon clinical symptoms, serum thyroxine and TRAb, thyroid ultrasound and orbital computed tomography. Study conclusions and caveats: Blood also held most thyroid clonotypes expanded beyond 0.001.

This clonotype came up many times. What it binds is unknown. Sequencing input: blood. V and J are TRBV7-2 and TRBJ1-5, with unresolved D. This TCR came from a woman in her 50s with Graves' hyperthyroidism. The CDR3 here is CASSLVDAQPQHF. DNA for the CDR3: TGTGCCAGCAGCTTGGTGGATGCTCAGCCCCAGCATTTT.